This T cell receptor (beta chain) was found in a study of T cell responses to AZD1222 COVID-19 vaccine. Study-level results: Clonal diversity was possibly underestimated, and the donors were mostly white British, with more females. At baseline, just six or seven AZD1222 recipients tested seropositive. Spike regions recognized by vaccine-associated CD4 TCRs spanned the protein, led by 160-218 and 743-854.

As regards this clone: The target antigen is unknown.

This CDR3 has 13 residues. Per germline, CDR1 LGHDT and CDR2 YNNKEL (reference sequence). Deletions cut 4 bases from V and 9 bases from J, with 16 bases between. Combined were second doses at about 4 or about 12 weeks. Sequenced by immunoSEQ multiplex PCR; TCRdb stores in-frame clones only, minus some. In the table there are around 140,000 clones, 90% to 95% of which are singletons. The sequence came from an adult who received the AZD1222 COVID-19 vaccine. Source: peripheral blood, taken 28 days after the second AZD1222 dose. This chain joins TRBV3-1 (or the pseudogene TRBV3-2) and TRBJ2-7; the D gene could be TRBD1 or TRBD2 (5 bases each). CDR3 sequence: CASSPPGAGVQYF. Written as DNA, the CDR3 is TGTGCCAGCAGCCCCCCCGGGGCCGGGGTGCAGTACTTC.